One and the same sample provided the 27 T cell receptor beta chains below, sequenced in a study of identical twins. MiXCR was run by TCRdb on the 5' RACE reads, yielding one entry per CDR3 protein. The sample contains some 1,700,000 distinct CDR3 sequences, about 30% of which appear only once. Sequenced input: cord blood. These receptors originate from a newborn girl in good health.

The chain joins TRBV7-2 to TRBJ1-2; 8 nucleotides line up with TRBD1. V dropped 1 base and J dropped 5; count of bases not matched to a gene: 9. From germline, CDR1 is SGHTA and CDR2 FQGNSA. The CDR3 totals 16 residues. CDR3 in DNA: TGTGCCAGCAGCTTAGAGCGGGGGACAGGCCTATATGGCTACACCTTC. Residues: CASSLERGTGLYGYTF. Combining the CDR3 with reference TRBV7-2 and TRBJ1-2 gives the whole variable domain GAGVSQSPSNKVTEKGKDVELRCDPISGHTALYWYRQSLGQGLEFLIYFQGNSAPDKSGLPSDRFSAERTGGSVSTLTIQRTQQEDSAVYLCASSLERGTGLYGYTFGSGTRLTVV.

The chain joins TRBV21-1 to TRBJ2-7. TRBV21-1 is labeled a pseudogene. This CDR3 region has 12 residues. The DNA for the CDR3 is TGTGCCAGCAGCAAAGAAGCCGACGAGCAGTACTTC. Translating it yields CASSKEADEQYF.

This clonotype has more than one count but fewer than ten. The chain is built from TRBV12-3 or TRBV12-4 and TRBJ1-1; 7 bases are a match to TRBD1. The J segment lost 0 bases and the V segment lost 6 bases, leaving 4 bases of the junction unmatched. This CDR3 region has 14 residues. CDR3 protein: CASRNRGMNTEAFF. In nucleotides, the CDR3 is TGTGCCAGCAGGAACAGGGGTATGAACACTGAAGCTTTCTTT.

This clonotype appeared many times. The chain uses TRBV28 and TRBJ2-5, with D possibly matching TRBD1 (6 bases). Per germline, CDR1 MDHEN and CDR2 SYDVKM. The CDR3 length is 13 residues. The germline V and J ends were trimmed by 2 bases and 5 bases, with 9 bases remaining between them. CDR3 region: CASSLGQMETQYF. The CDR3 DNA reads TGTGCCAGCAGTTTAGGACAGATGGAGACCCAGTACTTC.

The V call is TRBV6-5, the J call TRBJ1-2; 7 bases line up with TRBD1. Per the germline V gene, CDR1 is MNHEY and CDR2 is SVGAGI. J was trimmed by 4 bases and V by 8 bases; bases with no gene match: 7. The CDR3 runs 13 residues. CDR3 nucleotide sequence: TGTGCCAGCGGGCACAGGGGCCTCTATGGCTACACCTTC. It is translated as CASGHRGLYGYTF.

The rearrangement links TRBV4-1 to TRBJ1-5; 8 bases align to TRBD1. Germline trimming cut 1 base from V and 4 bases from J; bases unmatched to any gene: 3. The CDR3 is 15 residues long. Per germline, CDR1 MGHRA and CDR2 YSYEKL. The CDR3 DNA follows: TGCGCCAGCAGCCAAGTTCAGGGGGCGAATCAGCCCCAGCATTTT. Amino acid sequence: CASSQVQGANQPQHF.

This clonotype was observed a few times. The genes are TRBV6-5 and TRBJ1-2; D is unclear. The CDR3 runs 15 residues. Trimming removed 2 bases from V and 0 bases from J, with 10 bases in between. Looked up from germline, CDR1 is MNHEY and CDR2 is SVGAGI. The CDR3 spells CASSYGREANYGYTF. CDR3 sequence (DNA): TGTGCCAGCAGTTACGGCCGGGAGGCTAACTATGGCTACACCTTC.

This clonotype was seen at least ten times. The chain carries TRBV20-1 and TRBJ1-2; a possible D gene is TRBD1 (6 bases). This CDR3 comprises 14 residues. The V gene's germline CDR1 is DFQATT and CDR2 SNEGSKA (reference sequence). V gave up 0 bases and J gave up 3 bases, with 11 bases separating them. Here the CDR3 DNA reads TGCAGTGCTAGAGATTCCGGGGGCTACTATGGCTACACCTTC. Protein product: CSARDSGGYYGYTF.

The rearrangement links TRBV6-2 or TRBV6-3 to TRBJ1-2, with TRBD1 matching 7 bases. The V and J ends lost 5 bases and 4 bases, in that order; junction bases with no gene match: 4. Germline CDR1 MNHEY, CDR2 SVGEGT. This CDR3 contains 13 residues. Here the CDR3 DNA reads TGTGCCAGCAGTGGGGGACAGCCCTATGGCTACACCTTC. Residues: CASSGGQPYGYTF.

The chain links TRBV12-3 or TRBV12-4 to TRBJ2-4; 9 bases are a match to TRBD1. Trimming cost V 6 bases and J 13 bases; bases outside gene matches: 13. The CDR3 covers 14 residues. The CDR3 coding sequence is TGTGCCAGCAGAGCGACAGGGGGGCTACGGGAGCAGTACTTC. It is translated as CASRATGGLREQYF.

This chain links TRBV5-1 with TRBJ1-1; 9 bases are shared with TRBD1. This CDR3 is 18 amino acids long. The germline V gene encodes CDR1 SGHRS and CDR2 YFSETQ. V lost 5 bases, J lost 1 base, and 15 bases stayed unmatched. CDR3 DNA sequence: TGCGCCAGCAGTAAGGACAGGGGAACTTCTTGGGGGAACACTGAAGCTTTCTTT. It encodes CASSKDRGTSWGNTEAFF.

This clonotype was counted between two and nine times. The CDR3 DNA reads as TGCAGTGCCCCCTGGCCTAATACGCAGTATTTT. Translated, it gives CSAPWPNTQYF. This chain joins TRBV20-1 and TRBJ2-3, with unresolved D. Germline CDR1 DFQATT, CDR2 SNEGSKA (reference sequence). The CDR3 is 11 amino acids. The V end lost 6 bases, the J end lost 7 bases, and 11 bases lay between the germline ends.

The sample holds a few counts of this clonotype. The chain is built from TRBV6-2 or TRBV6-3 and TRBJ1-1; TRBD1 is a possible D gene (6 bases). This CDR3 comprises 13 residues. CDR1 is MNHEY, CDR2 SVGEGT, per germline. With 7 bases removed from V and 7 bases from J, the gap between germline ends came to 16 bases. This CDR3 reads CASKGSRGSEAFF. In DNA form, the CDR3 reads TGTGCCAGCAAAGGATCCAGGGGCAGTGAAGCTTTCTTT.

V gene TRBV3-1 combines with J gene TRBJ1-6; 8 bases are shared with TRBD1. V lost 4 bases and J lost 3; bases outside the gene matches: 5. The germline CDR1 and CDR2 sequences are LGHDT and YNNKEL (reference sequence). This CDR3 is 16 amino acids long. CDR3 loop: CASSRGQGRYNSPLHF. The DNA of the CDR3 is TGTGCCAGCAGCCGCGGACAGGGCCGCTATAATTCACCCCTCCACTTT.

The chain links TRBV7-2 to TRBJ2-2; no clear D gene. Germline V gene sequence: CDR1 SGHTA, CDR2 FQGNSA. V lost 4 bases to trimming and J lost 2 bases, with 5 bases between them. CDR3 length: 13 residues. CDR3 nucleotide sequence: TGTGCCAGCAGCTCAGTAAACACCGGGGAGCTGTTTTTT. Protein sequence: CASSSVNTGELFF.

This clonotype was recorded a few times. The J gene is TRBJ2-1, the V gene TRBV20-1; perhaps TRBD2 as D (7 bases). The V and J ends lost 6 bases and 5 bases respectively, with 17 bases between them. Germline V gene data show CDR1 as DFQATT and CDR2 as SNEGSKA (reference sequence). The CDR3 is 14 residues long. The DNA for the CDR3 is TGCAGTGCGACCCTAGGGGGGGCCGACAATGAGCAGTTCTTC. It translates to CSATLGGADNEQFF.

The chain joins TRBV7-9 to TRBJ2-4, with 10 bases matching TRBD2. TRBJ2-7 matches the DNA end more closely, so the J call is doubtful. The CDR3 length is 17 residues. Germline loops: CDR1 SEHNR, CDR2 FQNEAQ (reference sequence). In DNA form, the CDR3 reads TGTGCCAGCAGCTGGAACCCCGGGACTAGCGTGTCCTACGAGCAGTACTTC. Protein product: CASSWNPGTSVSYEQYF.

CDR3 protein: CASSSPSTGRYEQYF. The CDR3, as DNA: TGTGCCAGCAGTTCCCCTTCCACCGGGCGCTACGAGCAGTACTTC. The genes are TRBV27 and TRBJ2-7, with D unresolved. The CDR3 loop spans 15 amino acids. Germline loops: CDR1 MNHEY, CDR2 SMNVEV (reference sequence). The V gene lost 4 bases and the J gene lost 3 bases, with 16 bases spanning the gap.

In the case of this clonotype: The germline gene is not matched at one end of the junction; a read error may be the cause. The rearrangement links TRBV28 to TRBJ2-1; D not certain. This CDR3 comprises 14 residues. Germline values: CDR1 MDHEN, CDR2 SYDVKM. The CDR3 spells CATYPGDPYNERFF. For the CDR3, the DNA is TGTGCCACGTACCCAGGCGACCCCTACAATGAGCGGTTCTTC.

This clonotype was seen a handful of times. The V and J genes are TRBV12-3 or TRBV12-4 and TRBJ1-1; 7 bases agree with TRBD1. CDR3 length: 15 amino acids. V shed 2 bases and J 6 bases; nucleotides not matched to a gene: 9. CDR3 sequence (DNA): TGTGCCAGCAGTTTATACGGTGACAGGGAACCTGAAGCTTTCTTT. This translates into CASSLYGDREPEAFF.

The chain couples TRBV4-1 to TRBJ2-3; D might be TRBD2 (6 bases). This CDR3 comprises 15 residues. Germline V gene sequence: CDR1 MGHRA, CDR2 YSYEKL. V lost 8 bases and J 0 bases, leaving 15 bases between the germline ends. The CDR3 sequence: CASGPRDWSTDTQYF. The CDR3 DNA reads TGCGCCAGCGGCCCCCGGGACTGGAGCACAGATACGCAGTATTTT.

The chain combines TRBV12-3 or TRBV12-4 with TRBJ2-3, with TRBD2 identical over 8 bases. After removal of 2 bases from V and 7 bases from J, the junction contained 5 bases not matched to a gene. The CDR3 extends over 14 amino acids. CDR3 DNA sequence: TGTGCCAGCAGTTTACGGGGGGGCGAGTATACGCAGTATTTT. This sequence encodes CASSLRGGEYTQYF.

This clonotype occurred a few times. The gene calls are TRBV29-1 and TRBJ1-1, with a weak D call TRBD1 (5 bases). This CDR3 is built from 10 residues. In germline, CDR1 is SQVTM, CDR2 ANQGSEA. V lost 3 bases to trimming and J lost 10 bases, with 9 bases between them. The CDR3 sequence is CSVEGRVAFF. CDR3 in DNA: TGCAGCGTTGAGGGCAGGGTAGCTTTCTTT.

On this clonotype: One end of the junction varies from germline; a read error may be responsible. The chain employs TRBV5-1 and TRBJ2-1; 8 nucleotides align to TRBD2. The CDR3 has 15 amino acids. Germline loops: CDR1 SGHRS, CDR2 YFSETQ. The CDR3 DNA follows: TGTGCCAGCAGAAGCGGCCTTGGCGGGAGGAATGAGCAGTTCTTC. Encoded protein: CASRSGLGGRNEQFF.

The chain couples TRBV12-3 or TRBV12-4 to TRBJ1-1; D ambiguous. Trimming removed 1 base at V and 2 bases at J, with 8 bases between. This CDR3 has 14 residues. In DNA, the CDR3 is TGTGCCAGCAGTTTAGAAACGTTTAACACTGAAGCTTTCTTT. It specifies CASSLETFNTEAFF.

In its sample, this clonotype was seen many times. The chain combines TRBV25-1 with TRBJ2-7; TRBD1 matches 8 bases. This CDR3 region has 13 residues. CDR1 and CDR2 (germline): MGHDK, SYGVNS. The V gene end was trimmed by 3 bases and the J gene end by 6 bases; junction bases not matched to a gene: 4. DNA of the CDR3: TGTGCCAGCAGTGAGCCCGACAGGGGCGAGCAGTACTTC. This translates into CASSEPDRGEQYF.

The rearrangement uses TRBV6-5 and TRBJ2-3, with D perhaps being TRBD1 or TRBD2 (6 bases each). Germline-derived CDR1 and CDR2 are MNHEY and SVGAGI. The ends were cut back, 2 bases at V and 3 bases at J, with 15 bases in the middle. This CDR3 comprises 16 residues. CDR3: CASSYGGTSETDTQYF. The CDR3 bases are TGTGCCAGCAGTTACGGCGGGACAAGTGAAACAGATACGCAGTATTTT.